Listed below are T cell receptor beta chains from one sample, sequenced in a study of vaccination effects on CD4 cells after COVID-19. Using immunoSEQ multiplex PCR, the repertoire was profiled, and TCRdb retains in-frame clones only, with some absent. The repertoire has tens of thousands of clones, 65% to 80% of them found once; the top ten carry approximately 11%. These TCRs are of unknown antigen specificity. The sequencing here drew on CD4+ T cells from PBMCs cultured without peptide, taken before COVID-19 vaccination. All receptors derive from a human donor who received a COVID-19 vaccine. The CDR3 runs from the conserved cysteine through the conserved F or W. A D gene is named only where the DNA matches it firmly. Size tells how often a clone was seen (once, few, many) or the class of an expanded clone, and some rows leave it out.

d_call clone_size j_call v_call cdr3_aa cdr3_nt
NA NA TRBJ1-2 TRBV7-2 CASSLMRGEEGYTF TGTGCCAGCAGCTTAATGAGGGGCGAAGAGGGCTACACCTTC
NA NA TRBJ2-7 TRBV5-1 CASSSGPGDGIYEQYF TGCGCCAGCAGCTCGGGCCCTGGGGACGGGATCTACGAGCAGTACTTC
TRBD2 NA TRBJ2-3 TRBV4-3 CASSQDGAGGPDTQYF TGCGCCAGCAGCCAAGATGGAGCGGGGGGGCCAGATACGCAGTATTTT
TRBD1 NA TRBJ2-4 TRBV28 CASRPGTGVAKNIQYF TGTGCCAGCAGGCCAGGGACAGGGGTGGCCAAAAACATTCAGTACTTC
TRBD2 NA TRBJ2-5 TRBV6-5 CASSRLAGGEETQYF TGTGCCAGCAGTCGGCTAGCGGGGGGGGAAGAGACCCAGTACTTC
TRBD2 few TRBJ2-1 TRBV6-2/TRBV6-3 CASSYSGLAGVYNEQFF TGTGCCAGCAGTTACTCAGGGCTAGCGGGGGTGTACAATGAGCAGTTCTTC
TRBD2 NA TRBJ2-1 TRBV11-2 CASSPTTSGLHNEQFF TGTGCCAGCAGCCCCACGACTAGCGGCCTACACAATGAGCAGTTCTTC
NA NA TRBJ2-7 TRBV29-1 CSVVPSTGEQYF TGCAGCGTTGTACCCAGCACTGGGGAGCAGTACTTC
TRBD1 NA TRBJ1-1 TRBV6-6 CASALRGGTEAFF TGTGCCAGTGCCCTCAGGGGGGGAACTGAAGCTTTCTTT
NA NA TRBJ1-4 TRBV28 CASLDATNEKLFF TGTGCCAGTTTAGATGCAACTAATGAAAAACTGTTTTTT
NA NA TRBJ1-5 TRBV19 CASSIDLPGLNQPQHF TGTGCCAGTAGTATCGACCTCCCGGGACTCAATCAGCCCCAGCATTTT
NA NA TRBJ2-3 TRBV5-1 CASSTGVSSRTDTQYF TGCGCCAGCAGCACCGGCGTCTCCAGTCGGACAGATACGCAGTATTTT
TRBD2 NA TRBJ2-7 TRBV18 CASSARGGEQYF TGTGCCAGCTCGGCACGGGGGGGTGAGCAGTACTTC
TRBD1 few TRBJ1-1 TRBV11-2 CASSTHRGRGTEAFF TGTGCCAGCAGCACGCACAGGGGGCGGGGGACTGAAGCTTTCTTT
NA few TRBJ1-2 TRBV11-2 CASSLDLTNYGYTF TGTGCCAGCAGCTTAGATCTAACTAACTATGGCTACACCTTC
NA NA TRBJ2-2 TRBV28 CASSLGGATGELFF TGTGCCAGCAGTTTAGGGGGGGCCACCGGGGAGCTGTTTTTT
NA once TRBJ1-5 TRBV30 CAWSGPSTWGQPQHF TGTGCCTGGAGTGGGCCTTCTACATGGGGTCAGCCCCAGCATTTT
TRBD2 NA TRBJ2-3 TRBV15 CATSRDVTSGMDTQYF TGTGCCACCAGCAGAGATGTGACTAGCGGGATGGATACGCAGTATTTT
NA few TRBJ1-2 TRBV4-2 CASSQSTAGTNYGYTF TGTGCCAGCAGCCAATCCACAGCGGGGACGAACTATGGCTACACCTTC
NA NA TRBJ2-7 TRBV5-1 CASSLAGTLVGTSYEQYF TGCGCCAGCAGCTTGGCCGGGACATTGGTCGGCACCTCCTACGAGCAGTACTTC
NA NA TRBJ2-7 TRBV23-1 CASSPYYEQYF TGCGCCAGCAGTCCCTACTACGAGCAGTACTTC
NA NA TRBJ2-5 TRBV6-2/TRBV6-3 CASSPYGAGTQYF TGTGCCAGCAGCCCGTACGGAGCGGGGACCCAGTACTTC
NA NA TRBJ2-7 TRBV5-1 CASSRRTVPNEQYF TGCGCCAGCAGCCGACGGACAGTCCCGAACGAGCAGTACTTC
NA NA TRBJ2-3 TRBV19 CASRGYQGDTQYF TGTGCCAGCCGGGGGTATCAGGGAGATACGCAGTATTTT
TRBD1 once TRBJ2-2 TRBV9 CASSAWGRDRGTGELFF TGTGCCAGCAGCGCCTGGGGCCGGGACAGGGGGACCGGGGAGCTGTTTTTT
NA NA TRBJ1-3 TRBV5-4 CASSLGSGNTIYF TGTGCCAGCAGCTTGGGTTCTGGAAACACCATATATTTT
NA NA TRBJ1-2 TRBV6-5 CASNRPGQYTRGYTF TGTGCCAGCAATAGGCCGGGTCAATACACCCGGGGCTACACCTTC
TRBD2 NA TRBJ2-5 TRBV28 CASSGTRSSGETQYF TGTGCCAGCTCCGGGACTAGGTCTTCAGGAGAGACCCAGTACTTC
NA NA TRBJ1-5 TRBV7-2 CASSSNPNGPQHF TGTGCCAGCAGCTCCAACCCCAATGGGCCCCAGCATTTT
NA once TRBJ2-1 TRBV7-7 CASSPGRTITYNEQFF TGTGCTAGCAGCCCCGGACGGACTATTACCTACAATGAGCAGTTCTTC
NA once TRBJ2-1 TRBV4-1 CASSQVLTGRPYNEQFF TGCGCCAGCAGCCAAGTCCTCACAGGTAGGCCCTACAATGAGCAGTTCTTC
TRBD1 NA TRBJ1-5 TRBV2 CASSLSQGARQPQHF TGTGCCAGCAGCCTGAGCCAGGGGGCGCGACAGCCCCAGCATTTT
NA NA TRBJ2-5 TRBV18 CASSPVSYQETQYF TGTGCCAGCTCACCAGTATCGTACCAAGAGACCCAGTACTTC